The 13 T cell receptor beta chains reported below all come from one sample, sequenced in a study of sequential checkpoint blockade in melanoma. The protocol was immunoSEQ multiplex PCR, while the TCRdb copy is restricted to in-frame clones and leaves out a portion. The sample has tens of thousands of clones, more than 25% seen once. Treatment: randomized to nivolumab then ipilimumab (arm A) or the reverse (arm B). Sequenced here: tumor tissue (inferred from file names), sampled from a patient given nivolumab and ipilimumab in sequence. These receptors came from a human donor with melanoma.

This clone has at least ten counts. The chain joins TRBV11-3 to TRBJ1-1, with 8 nucleotides matching TRBD1. The junction had 2 bases not matched to a gene; V was cut back by 2 bases and J by 3 bases. Germline CDR1 reads SGHNT; CDR2 reads YENEEA. CDR3 length: 14 residues. Here the CDR3 DNA reads TGTGCCAGCAGCTTACAGGGGGCCGACACTGAAGCTTTCTTT. Its protein product is CASSLQGADTEAFF.

J is TRBJ1-2 and V is TRBV29-1, with 8 bases that match TRBD1. From germline, CDR1 is SQVTM and CDR2 ANQGSEA. CDR3 length: 13 residues. V was clipped by 6 bases and J by 5 bases; unmatched bases: 8. CDR3: CSVDLTGDYGYTF. The CDR3 bases are TGCAGCGTGGACCTGACAGGGGATTATGGCTACACCTTC.

This clone was seen more than once but under ten times. The chain combines TRBV14 with TRBJ2-2; perhaps TRBD1 as D (6 bases). This CDR3 comprises 13 residues. Deletions cut 4 bases from V and 6 bases from J, with 9 bases between. CDR1 and CDR2 from the germline V gene are SGHDN and FVKESK. The CDR3 loop reads CASSPWGPGELFF. The CDR3 DNA is TGTGCCAGCAGCCCTTGGGGGCCCGGGGAGCTGTTTTTT. The full variable domain, completed using reference TRBV14 and TRBJ2-2, is EAGVTQFPSHSVIEKGQTVTLRCDPISGHDNLYWYRRVMGKEIKFLLHFVKESKQDESGMPNNRFLAERTGGTYSTLKVQPAELEDSGVYFCASSPWGPGELFFGEGSRLTVL.

This sequence joins TRBV19 and TRBJ1-1, with 7 positions matching TRBD1. The V and J ends lost 7 bases and 0 bases, in that order; junction bases with no gene match: 11. Germline V CDR1 and CDR2: LNHDA, SQIVND (reference sequence). CDR3 length equals 16 residues. CDR3 DNA: TGTGCCAGTATGATAACGGACAGGATACTGAACACTGAAGCTTTCTTT. This codes for CASMITDRILNTEAFF.

This sequence joins TRBV5-1 and TRBJ2-1; TRBD2 matches 12 bases. The CDR3 consists of 15 residues. V shed 1 base and J 6 bases; nucleotides not matched to a gene: 2. The germline CDR1 and CDR2 sequences are SGHRS and YFSETQ. CDR3 sequence: CASSLSSGGANEQFF. Here the CDR3 DNA reads TGCGCCAGCAGCTTGTCTAGCGGGGGGGCCAATGAGCAGTTCTTC.

This clone was observed many times. This sequence joins TRBV11-3 and TRBJ1-6; D might be TRBD1 (5 bases). From germline, CDR1 is SGHNT and CDR2 YENEEA. The CDR3 sequence is 18 residues long. The V end lost 3 bases, the J end lost 6 bases, and 21 bases lay between the germline ends. CDR3 nucleotides: TGTGCCAGCAGCTTCCTACCTCCCCCGGGGGACCTTAATTCACCCCTCCACTTT. Protein: CASSFLPPPGDLNSPLHF.

The chain couples TRBV7-8 to TRBJ2-3; D not certain. Germline V gene data show CDR1 as SGHVS and CDR2 as FQNEAQ. The CDR3 sequence is 13 residues long. Trimming cost V 0 bases and J 6 bases, with 7 bases left between them. The CDR3 DNA reads TGTGCCAGCAGCTTAGCTCTTTACGATACGCAGTATTTT. Translated, it gives CASSLALYDTQYF.

This clone was seen many times. The V and J genes are TRBV9 and TRBJ2-3; 10 nucleotides match TRBD2. V shed 3 bases and J 2 bases; nucleotides not matched to a gene: 9. Germline assignment: CDR1 SGDLS and CDR2 YYNGEE. This CDR3 contains 17 residues. CDR3 loop: CASSARGSGGATDTQYF. The CDR3 coding sequence is TGTGCCAGCAGCGCGAGAGGGAGCGGGGGGGCCACAGATACGCAGTATTTT.

This clone has a handful of counts. This chain connects TRBV6-8 to TRBJ2-7; 12 positions match TRBD2. The CDR3 consists of 13 residues. The germline V gene encodes CDR1 MNHGY and CDR2 SAAAGT. V lost 8 bases to trimming and J lost 6 bases; unmatched junction nucleotides: 5. CDR3 region: CASLLGLAGEQYF. CDR3 DNA: TGTGCCAGCCTCTTGGGACTAGCGGGCGAGCAGTACTTC.

V gene TRBV18 combines with J gene TRBJ2-1; 10 bases agree with TRBD2. Germline trimming cut 3 bases from V and 2 bases from J; bases unmatched to any gene: 1. Germline-derived CDR1 and CDR2 are KGHSH and LQKENI. The CDR3 runs to 15 residues. Here the CDR3 DNA reads TGTGCCAGCTCACCGGGACTAGCGACCTACAATGAGCAGTTCTTC. Protein: CASSPGLATYNEQFF. The variable domain in full, completed from reference TRBV18 and TRBJ2-1, reads NAGVMQNPRHLVRRRGQEARLRCSPMKGHSHVYWYRQLPEEGLKFMVYLQKENIIDESGMPKERFSAEFPKEGPSILRIQQVVRGDSAAYFCASSPGLATYNEQFFGPGTRLTVL.

The V and J genes are TRBV5-1 and TRBJ2-2, with 7 bases identical to TRBD1. The CDR3 loop spans 14 amino acids. CDR1 is SGHRS, CDR2 YFSETQ, per germline. V trimming: 2 bases; J trimming: 6 bases; junction bases outside the gene matches: 4. CDR3 nucleotides: TGCGCCAGCAGCTTACAGGGGTCATCCGGGGAGCTGTTTTTT. Protein sequence: CASSLQGSSGELFF.

The sample holds a few counts of this clone. This chain uses TRBV27 with TRBJ2-3, with D possibly being TRBD1 (6 bases). CDR3 length: 14 amino acids. Germline V gene data show CDR1 as MNHEY and CDR2 as SMNVEV (reference sequence). V gave up 3 bases and J gave up 2 bases, with 9 bases separating them. The CDR3 is CASSFGGSTDTQYF. The CDR3 DNA sequence: TGTGCCAGCAGTTTTGGGGGCTCCACAGATACGCAGTATTTT.

This chain links TRBV18 with TRBJ1-1; TRBD1 might be the D (6 bases). Germline assignment: CDR1 KGHSH and CDR2 LQKENI. The CDR3 is made up of 13 amino acids. The V end lost 5 bases, the J end lost 1 base, and 8 bases lay between the germline ends. The CDR3 DNA is TGTGCCAGCTCAAGAGGGGGGAACACTGAAGCTTTCTTT. As protein: CASSRGGNTEAFF.